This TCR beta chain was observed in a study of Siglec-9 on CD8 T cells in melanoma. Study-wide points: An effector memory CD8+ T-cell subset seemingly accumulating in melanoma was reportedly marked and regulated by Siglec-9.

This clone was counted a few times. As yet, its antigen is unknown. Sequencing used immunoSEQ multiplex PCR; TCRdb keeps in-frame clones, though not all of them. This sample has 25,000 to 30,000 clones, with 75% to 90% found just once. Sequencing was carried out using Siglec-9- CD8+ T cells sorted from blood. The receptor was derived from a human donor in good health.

In nucleotides, the CDR3 is TGTGCCAGCAGCGGGTCCGGGACAGATAATTCACCCCTCCACTTT. It yields the protein CASSGSGTDNSPLHF. This chain connects TRBV5-4 to TRBJ1-6; 7 bases align to TRBD1. J was trimmed by 5 bases and V by 4 bases; bases with no gene match: 6. The CDR3 contains 15 residues. CDR1 SGHNT and CDR2 YYREEE come from the germline V gene (reference sequence).